This T cell receptor (beta chain) was profiled in a study of T-cell reconstitution after alpha-beta-depleted transplantation in children. Unique molecular identifiers were used to barcode this TCRbeta library. TCRdb ran MiXCR on the PCR reads and lists one entry per CDR3 protein. The repertoire holds about 18,000 distinct CDR3 sequences, with approximately 4.9% as singletons. The CDR3 length is 13 residues. Germline V CDR1 and CDR2: KGHSH, LQKENI. The V gene lost 6 bases and the J gene lost 3 bases, with 11 bases spanning the gap. This clonotype was recorded many times. The chain employs TRBV18 and TRBJ1-1, with D perhaps TRBD1 (5 bases). The TCR originated in a boy under 18 with acute lymphoblastic leukemia, due to receive a stem cell transplant. Material: PBMCs, obtained before TCRalphabeta/CD19-depleted stem cell transplant. The CDR3 loop reads CASSRTGYTEAFF. In DNA form, the CDR3 reads TGTGCCAGCTCGCGCACAGGTTACACTGAAGCTTTCTTT. Using reference TRBV18 and TRBJ1-1 for the parts outside the CDR3, the full variable domain is NAGVMQNPRHLVRRRGQEARLRCSPMKGHSHVYWYRQLPEEGLKFMVYLQKENIIDESGMPKERFSAEFPKEGPSILRIQQVVRGDSAAYFCASSRTGYTEAFFGQGTRLTVV.